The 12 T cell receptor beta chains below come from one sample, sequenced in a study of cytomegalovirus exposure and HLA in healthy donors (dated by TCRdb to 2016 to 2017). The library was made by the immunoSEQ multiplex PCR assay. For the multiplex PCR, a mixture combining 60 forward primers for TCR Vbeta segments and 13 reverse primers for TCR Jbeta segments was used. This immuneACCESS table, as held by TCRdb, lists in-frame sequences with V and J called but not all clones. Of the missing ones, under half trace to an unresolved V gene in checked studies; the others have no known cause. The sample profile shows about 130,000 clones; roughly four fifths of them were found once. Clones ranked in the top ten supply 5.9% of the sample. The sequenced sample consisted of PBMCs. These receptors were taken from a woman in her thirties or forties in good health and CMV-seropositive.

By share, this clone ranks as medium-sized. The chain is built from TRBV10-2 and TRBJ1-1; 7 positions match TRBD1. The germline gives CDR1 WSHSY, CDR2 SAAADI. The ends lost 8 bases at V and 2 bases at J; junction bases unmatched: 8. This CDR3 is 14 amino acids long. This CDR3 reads CASLRQGSNTEAFF. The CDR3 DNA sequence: TGCGCCAGCCTTAGACAGGGCTCAAACACTGAAGCTTTCTTT.

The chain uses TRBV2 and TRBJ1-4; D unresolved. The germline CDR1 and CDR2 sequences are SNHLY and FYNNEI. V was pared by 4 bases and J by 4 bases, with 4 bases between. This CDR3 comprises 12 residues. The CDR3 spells CASSVNNEKLFF. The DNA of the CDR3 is TGTGCCAGCAGTGTCAATAATGAAAAACTGTTTTTT. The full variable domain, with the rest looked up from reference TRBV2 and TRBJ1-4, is EPEVTQTPSHQVTQMGQEVILRCVPISNHLYFYWYRQILGQKVEFLVSFYNNEISEKSEIFDDQFSVERPDGSNFTLKIRSTKLEDSAMYFCASSVNNEKLFFGSGTQLSVL.

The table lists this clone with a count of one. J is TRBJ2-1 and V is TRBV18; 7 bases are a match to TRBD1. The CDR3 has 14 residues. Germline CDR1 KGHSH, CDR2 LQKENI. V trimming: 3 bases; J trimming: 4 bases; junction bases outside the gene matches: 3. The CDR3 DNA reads TGTGCCAGCTCACCCCGGACAGGTTACAATGAGCAGTTCTTC. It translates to CASSPRTGYNEQFF.

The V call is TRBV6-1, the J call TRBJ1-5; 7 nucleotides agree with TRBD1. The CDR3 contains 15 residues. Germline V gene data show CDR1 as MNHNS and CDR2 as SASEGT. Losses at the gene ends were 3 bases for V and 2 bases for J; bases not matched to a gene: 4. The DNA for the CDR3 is TGTGCCAGCAGTGAGTTAACAGGGGGCAATCAGCCCCAGCATTTT. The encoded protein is CASSELTGGNQPQHF.

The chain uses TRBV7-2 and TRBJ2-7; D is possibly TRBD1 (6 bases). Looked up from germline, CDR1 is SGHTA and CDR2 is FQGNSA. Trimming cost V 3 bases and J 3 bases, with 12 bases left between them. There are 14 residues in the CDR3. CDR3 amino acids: CASSFIGTHYEQYF. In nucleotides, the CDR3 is TGTGCCAGCAGCTTTATAGGGACACACTACGAGCAGTACTTC.

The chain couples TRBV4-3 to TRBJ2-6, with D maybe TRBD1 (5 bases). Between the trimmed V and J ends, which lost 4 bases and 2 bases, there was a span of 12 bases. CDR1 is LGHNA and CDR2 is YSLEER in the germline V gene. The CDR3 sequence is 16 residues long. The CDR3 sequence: CASSPTEAPGANVLTF. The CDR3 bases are TGCGCCAGCAGCCCGACAGAGGCGCCTGGGGCCAACGTCCTGACTTTC.

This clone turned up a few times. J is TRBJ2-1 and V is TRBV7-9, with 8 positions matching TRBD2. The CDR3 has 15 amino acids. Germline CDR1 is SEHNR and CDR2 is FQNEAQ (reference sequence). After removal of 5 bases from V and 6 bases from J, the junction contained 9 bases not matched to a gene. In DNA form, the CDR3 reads TGTGCCAGCAGCCCGGGAGCGGGAGTTCTCAATGAGCAGTTCTTC. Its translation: CASSPGAGVLNEQFF.

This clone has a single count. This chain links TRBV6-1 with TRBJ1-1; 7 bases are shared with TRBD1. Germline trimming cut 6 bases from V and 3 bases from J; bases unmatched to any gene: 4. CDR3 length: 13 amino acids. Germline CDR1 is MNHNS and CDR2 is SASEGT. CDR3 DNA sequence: TGTGCCAGCAGCCACCAGGGGGACACTGAAGCTTTCTTT. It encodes CASSHQGDTEAFF.

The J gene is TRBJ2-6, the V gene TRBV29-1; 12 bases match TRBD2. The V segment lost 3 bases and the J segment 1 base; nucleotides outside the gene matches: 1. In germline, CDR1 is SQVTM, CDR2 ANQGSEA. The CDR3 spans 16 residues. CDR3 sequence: CSVDGLAGSGANVLTF. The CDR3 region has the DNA TGCAGCGTTGATGGACTAGCGGGGTCTGGGGCCAACGTCCTGACTTTC.

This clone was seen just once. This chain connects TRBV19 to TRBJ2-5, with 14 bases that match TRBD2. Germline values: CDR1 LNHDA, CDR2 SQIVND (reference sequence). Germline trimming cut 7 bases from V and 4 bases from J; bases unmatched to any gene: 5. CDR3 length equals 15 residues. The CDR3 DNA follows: TGTGCCAGTACCGGGACTAGCGGGAGAGGAGAGACCCAGTACTTC. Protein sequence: CASTGTSGRGETQYF.

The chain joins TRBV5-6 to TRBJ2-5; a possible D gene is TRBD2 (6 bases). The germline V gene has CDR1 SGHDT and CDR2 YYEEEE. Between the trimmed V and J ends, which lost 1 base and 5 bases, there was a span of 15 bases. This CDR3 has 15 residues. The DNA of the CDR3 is TGTGCCAGCAGCTTGAGGTTCGGGGGTGGGGAGACCCAGTACTTC. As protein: CASSLRFGGGETQYF.

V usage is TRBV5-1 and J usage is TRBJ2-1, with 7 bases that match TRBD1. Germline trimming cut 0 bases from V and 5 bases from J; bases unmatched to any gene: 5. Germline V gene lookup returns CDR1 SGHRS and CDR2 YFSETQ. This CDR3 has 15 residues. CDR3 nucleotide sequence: TGCGCCAGCAGCTTGGGCGCTAGGGGGCACAATGAGCAGTTCTTC. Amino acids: CASSLGARGHNEQFF.